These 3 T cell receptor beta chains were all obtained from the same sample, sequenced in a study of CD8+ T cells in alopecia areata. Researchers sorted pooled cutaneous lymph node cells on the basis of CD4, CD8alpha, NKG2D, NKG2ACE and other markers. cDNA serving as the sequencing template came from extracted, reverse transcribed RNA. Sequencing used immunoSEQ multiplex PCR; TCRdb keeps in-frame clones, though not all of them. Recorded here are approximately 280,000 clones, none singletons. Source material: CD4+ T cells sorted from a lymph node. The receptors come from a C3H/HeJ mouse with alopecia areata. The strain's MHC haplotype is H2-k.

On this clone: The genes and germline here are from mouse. CDR3 loop: CATQDRGAEQFF. The DNA read from the CDR3 is TGTGCCACCCAGGACAGGGGTGCT. V gene TRBV13-3 combines with J gene TRBJ2-1; TRBD1 aligns across 9 bases. The read terminates 4 residues before the CDR3 end, so the remaining end is supplied by the germline J gene. The CDR3 is 12 residues long. CDR1 NNHDY and CDR2 SYVADS come from the germline V gene. The V gene end was trimmed by 9 bases and the J gene end by 6 bases; junction bases not matched to a gene: 4.

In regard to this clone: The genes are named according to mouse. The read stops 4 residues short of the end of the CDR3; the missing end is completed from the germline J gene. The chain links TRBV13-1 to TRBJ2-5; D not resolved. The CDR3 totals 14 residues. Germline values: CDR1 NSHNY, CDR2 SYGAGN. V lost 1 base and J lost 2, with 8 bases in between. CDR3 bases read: TGTGCCAGCAGTGATACAGCCCTCCAAGAC. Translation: CASSDTALQD. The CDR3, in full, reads CASSDTALQDTQYF.

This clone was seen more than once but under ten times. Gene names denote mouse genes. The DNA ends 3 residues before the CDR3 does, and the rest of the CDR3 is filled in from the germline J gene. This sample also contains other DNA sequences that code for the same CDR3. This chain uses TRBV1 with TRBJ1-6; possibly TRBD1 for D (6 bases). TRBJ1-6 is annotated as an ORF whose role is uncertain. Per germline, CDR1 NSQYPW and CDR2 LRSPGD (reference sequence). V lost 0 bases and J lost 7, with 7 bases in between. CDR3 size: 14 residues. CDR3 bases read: TGCACCTGCAGTGCAGACAGGGGAAATTCGCCC. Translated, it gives CTCSADRGNSP. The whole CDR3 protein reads CTCSADRGNSPLYF.